The 5 T cell receptor beta chains below were found in one sample sequenced in a study of T-cell reconstitution after alpha-beta-depleted transplantation in children. Preparation of the TCRbeta library used unique molecular identifiers. TCRdb recomputed calls from the PCR reads with MiXCR, one row per CDR3 protein. Of about half a million distinct CDR3 sequences listed, about an eighth are singletons. This specimen was PBMCs from the stem cell graft donor, taken from the stem cell graft. Receptor source: a human donor who donated a stem cell graft to a child with combined immunodeficiency.

The chain combines TRBV12-3 or TRBV12-4 with TRBJ2-5, with 12 bases lining up with TRBD1. V shed 5 bases and J 4 bases; nucleotides not matched to a gene: 11. CDR3 length equals 17 residues. CDR3 sequence (DNA): TGTGCCAGCAGTACAACCTGGGGACAGGGGGCATCAGAGACCCAGTACTTC. It codes for CASSTTWGQGASETQYF.

This rearrangement joins TRBV6-1 to TRBJ1-5; possible D gene TRBD1, 5 bases. This CDR3 has 14 amino acids. Germline CDR1 MNHNS, CDR2 SASEGT. The germline V and J ends were trimmed by 7 bases and 2 bases, with 12 bases remaining between them. The CDR3 here is CASTLGGGNQPQHF. The CDR3 DNA sequence: TGTGCCAGCACCCTGGGGGGAGGCAATCAGCCCCAGCATTTT.

This clonotype was detected only a few times. This rearrangement joins TRBV20-1 to TRBJ2-7; tentative D call: TRBD2 (5 bases). The germline V gene encodes CDR1 DFQATT and CDR2 SNEGSKA (reference sequence). The CDR3 length is 15 residues. V lost 3 bases to trimming and J lost 6 bases, with 21 bases between them. The CDR3 is CSARDPSTETTEQYF. The DNA for the CDR3 is TGCAGTGCTAGGGACCCCTCGACGGAGACTACCGAGCAGTACTTC.

This clonotype showed up many times. The chain is built from TRBV12-3 or TRBV12-4 and TRBJ1-5; D gene uncertain. This CDR3 comprises 13 residues. Trimming stripped 3 bases from V and 3 bases from J, with 6 bases between. The CDR3 DNA follows: TGTGCCAGCAGTTTGTCCAACAATCAGCCCCAGCATTTT. This encodes CASSLSNNQPQHF.

This chain links TRBV30 with TRBJ2-7, with 7 bases matching TRBD1. This CDR3 spans 12 amino acids. V shed 5 bases, J shed 3 bases, and the junction held 4 bases outside the gene matches. CDR1 is GTSNPN and CDR2 is SVGIG in the germline V gene (reference sequence). CDR3: CAWAGTVYEQYF. The CDR3, as DNA: TGTGCCTGGGCCGGGACAGTCTACGAGCAGTACTTC.